This TCR beta chain was sequenced for a study of OX40 agonist ivuxolimab in advanced cancers. Points from the study as a whole: On average, a greater number of expanded clones characterised CD8+ T cells relative to CD4+. Both blood CD4+ and CD8+ T cells showed clonal growth by week 6 at 0.1 to 3.0 mg/kg. The authors also found low normalized T-cell clonal expansion in some nonresponders.

Profiling relied on immunoSEQ multiplex PCR, and the TCRdb table lists in-frame clones only, not all of them. The sample contains around 23,000 clones, 77% of which appear only once. Regarding this clone: As yet, its antigen is unknown.

Autoimmune disease history or systemic immunosuppression barred patients. The V and J ends lost 7 bases and 0 bases respectively, with 13 bases between them. This CDR3 region has 16 residues. Germline values: CDR1 LNHDA, CDR2 SQIVND (reference sequence). V usage is TRBV19 and J usage is TRBJ2-6; TRBD1 might be the D (6 bases). This specimen was CD4+ or CD8+ T cells sorted from blood, taken in a trial of the OX40 agonist ivuxolimab. This sequence was found in an adult with an advanced solid tumor such as melanoma, head and neck, liver or kidney cancer. CDR3 residues: CASTADRPSGANVLTF. In nucleotides, the CDR3 is TGTGCCAGTACCGCGGACAGACCCTCTGGGGCCAACGTCCTGACTTTC.